This passage covers 30 T cell receptor beta chains from one sample sequenced in a study of cytotoxic CD8 clonotypes in ibrutinib-treated CLL. The repertoire was sequenced with immunoSEQ multiplex PCR; TCRdb's copy has only in-frame clones and lacks some. Among 130,000 or so clones listed, 80% to 90% were seen once. Source: PBMCs, taken after 24 months of ibrutinib treatment. These receptor sequences come from a human donor with chronic lymphocytic leukemia.

V usage is TRBV28 and J usage is TRBJ1-2; unclear D gene. Germline values: CDR1 MDHEN, CDR2 SYDVKM. V gave up 1 base and J gave up 0 bases, with 6 bases separating them. The CDR3 is 14 residues long. The CDR3 loop reads CASSLSQANYGYTF. CDR3 bases: TGTGCCAGCAGTTTATCCCAGGCTAACTATGGCTACACCTTC.

V is TRBV29-1 and J is TRBJ2-1; 10 bases are a match to TRBD1. Trimming at V came to 7 bases and at J to 3 bases, leaving 3 bases not matched to a gene. The CDR3 sequence is 13 residues long. CDR1 and CDR2 (germline): SQVTM, ANQGSEA. The CDR3 loop reads CSGGDRGYNEQFF. CDR3 DNA sequence: TGCAGCGGGGGGGACAGGGGCTACAATGAGCAGTTCTTC.

The J gene is TRBJ1-1, the V gene TRBV4-2, with D possibly being TRBD1 (5 bases). V lost 0 bases and J lost 10, with 6 bases in between. There are 11 residues in the CDR3. Germline lookup yields CDR1 LGHNA and CDR2 YNFKEQ. The CDR3 coding sequence is TGTGCCAGCAGCCAAGAGGGGCGAGCTTTCTTT. Translated, it gives CASSQEGRAFF.

The gene calls are TRBV7-2 and TRBJ2-2; weak D call: TRBD1 (5 bases). Germline values: CDR1 SGHTA, CDR2 FQGNSA. Trimming took off 0 bases at V and 6 bases at J, with 8 bases between the two ends. The length of the CDR3 is 14 residues. The CDR3 loop is CASSLALGAGELFF. In DNA form, the CDR3 reads TGTGCCAGCAGCTTAGCGTTAGGGGCCGGGGAGCTGTTTTTT.

The chain has TRBV30 and TRBJ2-7; TRBD1 aligns across 7 bases. V shed 5 bases and J 3 bases; nucleotides not matched to a gene: 1. This CDR3 comprises 11 residues. Germline assignment: CDR1 GTSNPN and CDR2 SVGIG (reference sequence). The CDR3 protein is CAWGDSYEQYF. DNA of the CDR3: TGTGCCTGGGGGGACAGCTACGAGCAGTACTTC.

In this sample, this clone turned up once. This sequence joins TRBV28 and TRBJ1-5; 8 bases align to TRBD1. The CDR3 has 14 amino acids. Germline V gene data show CDR1 as MDHEN and CDR2 as SYDVKM. J gave up 4 bases and V 7 bases, and 6 bases lay outside the gene matches. This CDR3 reads CASTSGGINQPQHF. CDR3 DNA sequence: TGTGCCAGCACCTCAGGGGGCATTAATCAGCCCCAGCATTTT. The complete variable domain, with remaining parts taken from reference TRBV28 and TRBJ1-5, reads DVKVTQSSRYLVKRTGEKVFLECVQDMDHENMFWYRQDPGLGLRLIYFSYDVKMKEKGDIPEGYSVSREKKERFSLILESASTNQTSMYLCASTSGGINQPQHFGDGTRLSIL.

In nucleotides, the CDR3 is TGTGCCACGGGGGGACTAGCGGGCAGTCGTACGCAGTATTTT. It codes for CATGGLAGSRTQYF. The J gene is TRBJ2-3, the V gene TRBV5-8; TRBD2 matches 12 bases. Losses at the gene ends were 9 bases for V and 8 bases for J; bases not matched to a gene: 10. The CDR3 runs to 14 residues. Per germline, CDR1 SGHTS and CDR2 YDEGEE.

The gene calls are TRBV5-1 and TRBJ2-5, with unresolved D. This CDR3 has 15 amino acids. The germline V gene has CDR1 SGHRS and CDR2 YFSETQ. Trimming stripped 0 bases from V and 2 bases from J, with 11 bases between. In DNA, the CDR3 is TGCGCCAGCAGCTTGGTCAGTGGAAATCAAGAGACCCAGTACTTC. Protein: CASSLVSGNQETQYF.

The chain combines TRBV7-2 with TRBJ2-2, with TRBD1 matching over 7 bases. Germline V gene sequence: CDR1 SGHTA, CDR2 FQGNSA. The CDR3 runs 17 residues. J gave up 2 bases and V 1 base, and 7 bases lay outside the gene matches. The CDR3 region is CASSLVVWTGNTGELFF. In DNA, the CDR3 is TGTGCCAGCAGCTTAGTTGTCTGGACAGGAAACACCGGGGAGCTGTTTTTT.

CDR3 sequence: CASSLQGTNTEAFF. CDR3 DNA sequence: TGTGCCAGCAGCTTACAGGGAACTAACACTGAAGCTTTCTTT. V is TRBV7-2 and J is TRBJ1-1, with D possibly matching TRBD1 (5 bases). CDR1 SGHTA and CDR2 FQGNSA come from the germline V gene. The length of the CDR3 is 14 residues. Trimming cost V 2 bases and J 2 bases, with 9 bases left between them.

The chain combines TRBV10-3 with TRBJ1-1; the D gene is possibly TRBD1 (5 bases). This CDR3 spans 14 amino acids. Between the trimmed V and J ends, which lost 2 bases and 6 bases, there was a span of 13 bases. Germline V CDR1 and CDR2: ENHRY, SYGVKD. The CDR3 nucleotides read TGTGCCATCAGTGAGAGGGAACAGGATGCTGAAGCTTTCTTT. This codes for CAISEREQDAEAFF.

The rearrangement links TRBV5-1 to TRBJ2-6; no clear D gene. In germline, CDR1 is SGHRS, CDR2 YFSETQ. The V gene lost 5 bases and the J gene lost 0 bases, with 9 bases spanning the gap. CDR3 length: 15 residues. The CDR3 spells CASRYSDSGANVLTF. DNA for the CDR3: TGCGCCAGCAGGTACTCCGACTCTGGGGCCAACGTCCTGACTTTC. Variable domain in full (rest from reference TRBV5-1 and TRBJ2-6): KAGVTQTPRYLIKTRGQQVTLSCSPISGHRSVSWYQQTPGQGLQFLFEYFSETQRNKGNFPGRFSGRQFSNSRSEMNVSTLELGDSALYLCASRYSDSGANVLTFGAGSRLTVL.

The chain is built from TRBV5-1 and TRBJ1-1, with 7 bases aligning to TRBD1. V lost 1 base and J lost 1; bases outside the gene matches: 7. Germline V gene data show CDR1 as SGHRS and CDR2 as YFSETQ. This CDR3 comprises 16 residues. The CDR3 DNA sequence: TGCGCCAGCAGCTTGTCGGGAGCAGGGGGGAACACTGAAGCTTTCTTT. The encoded protein is CASSLSGAGGNTEAFF.

This clone was detected once. The same CDR3 arises from other DNA sequences in this sample as well. The chain recombines TRBV29-1 with TRBJ2-1; TRBD1 aligns across 11 bases. Germline trimming cut 8 bases from V and 9 bases from J; bases unmatched to any gene: 9. CDR3 length equals 13 residues. Germline CDR1 and CDR2: SQVTM and ANQGSEA. CDR3 sequence reads: CSFEGDRGGEQFF. Here the CDR3 DNA reads TGCAGCTTCGAGGGGGACAGGGGGGGTGAGCAGTTCTTC.

The chain uses TRBV2 and TRBJ2-7, with D uncertain. Germline V gene sequence: CDR1 SNHLY, CDR2 FYNNEI. The CDR3 consists of 11 residues. With 7 bases removed from V and 5 bases from J, the gap between germline ends came to 9 bases. The CDR3 loop reads CASTTGHEQYF. CDR3 nucleotide sequence: TGTGCCAGCACAACTGGTCACGAGCAGTACTTC.

The chain joins TRBV14 to TRBJ1-2, with TRBD1 as a possible D gene (5 bases). Deletions cut 0 bases from V and 0 bases from J, with 14 bases between. The CDR3 sequence is 17 residues long. Germline lookup yields CDR1 SGHDN and CDR2 FVKESK. DNA for the CDR3: TGTGCCAGCAGCCAAGATCGGCAGGGCCCTACTAACTATGGCTACACCTTC. Encoded protein: CASSQDRQGPTNYGYTF.

The chain is built from TRBV19 and TRBJ2-7; TRBD1 might be the D (6 bases). This CDR3 is 13 amino acids long. Germline V lookup: CDR1 LNHDA, CDR2 SQIVND (reference sequence). V was cut by 3 bases and J by 5 bases, with 11 bases left in between. For the CDR3, the DNA is TGTGCCAGTAGTATGTTTGGGGGCGACGAGCAGTACTTC. It specifies CASSMFGGDEQYF.

The count of this clone is one. The chain has TRBV15 and TRBJ1-3, with 10 bases matching TRBD1. V trimming: 1 base; J trimming: 2 bases; junction bases outside the gene matches: 2. This CDR3 has 16 amino acids. CDR1 is LNHNV and CDR2 is YYDKDF in the germline V gene (reference sequence). Here the CDR3 reads CATSRGDRGPGNTIYF. In nucleotides, the CDR3 is TGTGCCACCAGCAGAGGAGACAGGGGGCCTGGAAACACCATATATTTT.

CDR3 sequence: CASSYSSVSGANVLTF. The CDR3 nucleotides read TGTGCCAGCAGTTACTCGAGTGTCTCTGGGGCCAACGTCCTGACTTTC. The chain links TRBV6-5 to TRBJ2-6; D remains ambiguous. V dropped 0 bases and J dropped 0 bases, with 6 bases sitting between them. CDR1 and CDR2 from the germline V gene are MNHEY and SVGAGI. CDR3 length equals 16 residues.

This rearrangement joins TRBV2 to TRBJ1-5; D is unresolved. The CDR3 loop spans 14 amino acids. Trimming took off 2 bases at V and 3 bases at J, with 8 bases between the two ends. The germline V gene has CDR1 SNHLY and CDR2 FYNNEI. The CDR3 region is CASSEMQVNQPQHF. CDR3 nucleotide sequence: TGTGCCAGCAGTGAAATGCAGGTCAATCAGCCCCAGCATTTT.

The chain carries TRBV7-9 and TRBJ2-5; D may be TRBD1 (6 bases). Trimming pared 3 bases from V and 3 bases from J, leaving 17 bases between. Germline V gives CDR1 SEHNR, CDR2 FQNEAQ (reference sequence). The CDR3 runs 16 residues. The CDR3 DNA reads as TGTGCCAGCAGCTTGTTAGGCGAGGGACATAAAGAGACCCAGTACTTC. Protein: CASSLLGEGHKETQYF.

The chain carries TRBV7-2 and TRBJ2-3; D is undetermined. CDR1 and CDR2 from the germline V gene are SGHTA and FQGNSA. This CDR3 region has 14 residues. Trimming removed 5 bases at V and 2 bases at J, with 11 bases between. CDR3 DNA sequence: TGTGCCAGCAGCCATAGACAATCCACAGATACGCAGTATTTT. As protein: CASSHRQSTDTQYF. The whole variable domain, filled in from reference TRBV7-2 and TRBJ2-3, reads GAGVSQSPSNKVTEKGKDVELRCDPISGHTALYWYRQSLGQGLEFLIYFQGNSAPDKSGLPSDRFSAERTGGSVSTLTIQRTQQEDSAVYLCASSHRQSTDTQYFGPGTRLTVL.

This sequence joins TRBV7-2 and TRBJ2-4; 7 positions match TRBD2. The V segment lost 1 base and the J segment 8 bases; nucleotides outside the gene matches: 8. CDR1 is SGHTA and CDR2 is FQGNSA in the germline V gene. The length of the CDR3 is 15 residues. CDR3: CASSLDGMGRDIQYF. CDR3 nucleotide sequence: TGTGCCAGCAGCTTAGATGGGATGGGGAGGGACATTCAGTACTTC.

The chain links TRBV29-1 to TRBJ1-2; 12 bases align to TRBD1. CDR3 length equals 12 residues. The germline V gene has CDR1 SQVTM and CDR2 ANQGSEA. V lost 7 bases, J lost 6 bases, and 3 bases stayed unmatched. Here the CDR3 DNA reads TGCAGCGCGGGACAGGGGGCGGATGGCTACACCTTC. Translated: CSAGQGADGYTF.

The chain uses TRBV7-9 and TRBJ2-1; D perhaps matches TRBD1 (5 bases). V dropped 1 base and J dropped 1 base, with 8 bases sitting between them. Germline CDR1 is SEHNR and CDR2 is FQNEAQ (reference sequence). The CDR3 runs 15 residues. CDR3 sequence: CASSLEQGSYNEQFF. The CDR3 nucleotides read TGTGCCAGCAGCTTAGAGCAGGGATCCTACAATGAGCAGTTCTTC.

V is TRBV28 and J is TRBJ2-2; TRBD2 is a possible D gene (6 bases). From germline, CDR1 is MDHEN and CDR2 SYDVKM. The length of the CDR3 is 16 residues. The V gene lost 2 bases and the J gene lost 3 bases, with 13 bases spanning the gap. CDR3 sequence: CASSLVRTTYTGELFF. The CDR3 bases are TGTGCCAGCAGTTTAGTAAGGACTACTTACACCGGGGAGCTGTTTTTT.

This chain uses TRBV5-5 with TRBJ2-2, with D perhaps TRBD2 (5 bases). This CDR3 spans 15 amino acids. Trimming left V 4 bases short and J 1 base short, with 11 bases between. Germline CDR1 reads SGHKS; CDR2 reads YYEKEE (reference sequence). CDR3: CASSLGLLNTGELFF. Here the CDR3 DNA reads TGTGCCAGCAGCCTCGGACTCTTGAACACCGGGGAGCTGTTTTTT. Looking up the rest from reference TRBV5-5 and TRBJ2-2 gives the full variable domain: DAGVTQSPTHLIKTRGQQVTLRCSPISGHKSVSWYQQVLGQGPQFIFQYYEKEERGRGNFPDRFSARQFPNYSSELNVNALLLGDSALYLCASSLGLLNTGELFFGEGSRLTVL.

DNA for the CDR3: TGCAGCACACAGGGGGACTACAGCTACGAGCAGTACTTC. Encoded protein: CSTQGDYSYEQYF. The V and J genes are TRBV29-1 and TRBJ2-7; perhaps TRBD1 as D (8 bases). Trimming cost V 8 bases and J 3 bases, with 17 bases left between them. Germline V gene lookup returns CDR1 SQVTM and CDR2 ANQGSEA. The CDR3 spans 13 residues.

This clone showed up just once. This chain connects TRBV7-2 to TRBJ2-1; possibly TRBD2 for D (7 bases). The V end lost 6 bases, the J end lost 2 bases, and 20 bases lay between the germline ends. This CDR3 has 17 amino acids. Germline CDR1 is SGHTA and CDR2 is FQGNSA. CDR3 loop: CASRKGGAGAAYNEQFF. CDR3 DNA sequence: TGTGCCAGCAGGAAGGGGGGGGCCGGGGCAGCCTACAATGAGCAGTTCTTC.

This chain joins TRBV9 and TRBJ2-5; 10 nucleotides align to TRBD2. CDR1 and CDR2 from the germline V gene are SGDLS and YYNGEE. Trimming took 3 bases from V and 2 from J; bases not matched to a gene: 10. The CDR3 totals 17 residues. The CDR3 region is CASSAGSLAGVQETQYF. Written as DNA, the CDR3 is TGTGCCAGCAGCGCGGGAAGTCTAGCGGGGGTACAAGAGACCCAGTACTTC.